This T cell receptor beta chain was observed in a study of tissue T cells after allogeneic stem cell transplantation. Whole-study results and caveats: Blood and spleen captured only part of the tissue TCR repertoire. Within patients, tissue anatomy strongly shaped TCR repertoire composition.

This clone occurred a few times. What it recognizes is unknown. Mouse gene names and germline throughout. Survey-depth TCRbeta CDR3 sequencing reported V/J genes and productive frequencies. The method was immunoSEQ multiplex PCR; TCRdb's version includes in-frame clones alone and lacks a portion of them. The table lists roughly 45,000 clones, around 67% of them singletons. The source of this sequence is a pool of C57BL/6 mice in good health. The sample taken for sequencing was sorted cells pooled from one or two spleens.

The CDR3 bases that were read are TGTGCCAGCGGTGAGGGGACTGGGGGGGCGCGTGAACAGTAC. Protein sequence: CASGEGTGGAREQY. The full CDR3 protein reads CASGEGTGGAREQYF. The rearrangement uses TRBV13-2 and TRBJ2-7; TRBD2 agrees at 14 bases. The read ends 1 residue before the CDR3 terminus; that terminus is restored from the germline J gene. Trimming cost V 2 bases and J 6 bases; bases outside gene matches: 4. The CDR3 is 15 amino acids. Looked up from germline, CDR1 is NNHNN and CDR2 is SYGAGS (reference sequence).